A single sample is the source of the 26 T cell receptor beta chains below, sequenced in a study of metastatic and nonmetastatic thyroid tumors. TCRdb re-analyzed the PCR reads through MiXCR. This table has under 7,500 clones, roughly 3.5% appearing once. Every patient underwent thyroid surgery untreated. Sequencing was done on a sample of tumor tissue. Receptor source: a female donor with papillary thyroid cancer or a benign thyroid nodule (not recorded which). Some clones in this sample may be carry-over from other donors' samples.

This clone is classed as medium-sized. J is TRBJ1-2 and V is TRBV5-1; tentatively, D is TRBD1 (5 bases). CDR1 is SGHRS and CDR2 is YFSETQ in the germline V gene. V lost 7 bases and J 8 bases, leaving 21 bases between the germline ends. The CDR3 runs to 14 residues. CDR3 sequence reads: CASAVGQGTAGYTF. The CDR3 DNA is TGCGCCAGCGCGGTGGGTCAGGGTACGGCCGGCTACACCTTC.

Within the sample, this clone is medium-sized. This chain connects TRBV30 to TRBJ2-3, with TRBD1 as a possible D gene (6 bases). The V end lost 0 bases, the J end lost 13 bases, and 11 bases lay between the germline ends. The CDR3 is 11 residues long. The germline gives CDR1 GTSNPN, CDR2 SVGIG (reference sequence). The CDR3 sequence: CAWSVRGIEYF. CDR3 nucleotide sequence: TGTGCCTGGAGTGTAAGGGGGATCGAGTATTTT.

This clone was recorded at least ten times. The chain links TRBV11-2 to TRBJ2-1; TRBD2 matches at 7 bases. Trimming cost V 5 bases and J 8 bases; bases outside gene matches: 12. Germline V CDR1 and CDR2: SGHAT, FQNNGV. There are 15 residues in the CDR3. The CDR3 spells CASSPEAGGGDEQFF. For the CDR3, the DNA is TGTGCCAGCAGCCCAGAGGCGGGTGGGGGGGATGAGCAGTTCTTC.

This clone came up many times. The chain uses TRBV12-3 or TRBV12-4 and TRBJ2-6, with D possibly being TRBD2 (5 bases). The CDR3 sequence is 20 residues long. Trimming left V 2 bases short and J 0 bases short, with 20 bases between. The chain's CDR3 is CASSLIPPQIGVSGANVLTF. The CDR3 coding sequence is TGTGCCAGCAGTTTAATCCCACCACAGATCGGGGTCTCTGGGGCCAACGTCCTGACTTTC.

This clone counts as medium-sized. The chain recombines TRBV24-1 with TRBJ2-2; 8 bases align to TRBD1. This CDR3 comprises 16 residues. Germline V lookup: CDR1 KGHDR, CDR2 SFDVKD. Unmatched junction bases numbered 6, after V lost 3 bases and J lost 4 bases. CDR3 region: CATSDPSTGATGELFF. The CDR3 DNA follows: TGTGCCACCAGTGATCCATCGACAGGGGCCACCGGGGAGCTGTTTTTT.

This clone is termed medium-sized. J is TRBJ2-6 and V is TRBV20-1, with no clear D. CDR1 is DFQATT, CDR2 SNEGSKA, per germline (reference sequence). This CDR3 is built from 16 residues. V was clipped by 0 bases and J by 2 bases, with 11 bases between them. CDR3 sequence (DNA): TGCAGTGCTAGAGACCTTCGGTGGACTGGGGCCAACGTCCTGACTTTC. This encodes CSARDLRWTGANVLTF.

This clone was detected many times. At the DNA level, this CDR3 is encoded by other sequences in the same sample as well. V and J are TRBV12-3 or TRBV12-4 and TRBJ2-7, with D possibly TRBD2 on 7 matching bases. This CDR3 contains 15 residues. V was clipped by 6 bases and J by 2 bases, with 17 bases between them. The CDR3 DNA follows: TGTGCCAGCAGCTGGGGGGGGCTCAAGGCCTACGAGCAGTACTTC. Translation: CASSWGGLKAYEQYF.

This clone was recorded many times. The V gene is TRBV10-3, the J gene TRBJ1-5, with D maybe TRBD1 (6 bases). The CDR3 length is 15 residues. V lost 4 bases, J lost 2 bases, and 12 bases lay in between. Germline V gene sequence: CDR1 ENHRY, CDR2 SYGVKD. CDR3 residues: CAISGRGEGNQPQHF. CDR3 bases: TGTGCCATCAGTGGAAGGGGGGAGGGCAATCAGCCCCAGCATTTT.

By share, this clone counts as medium-sized (0.01 to 0.1%). CDR3 nucleotide sequence: TGTGCCAGCAGTCCAACCGGGGGGGGTGGGCAAGAGACCCAGTACTTC. This encodes CASSPTGGGGQETQYF. The V gene is TRBV12-3 or TRBV12-4, the J gene TRBJ2-5; TRBD2 aligns across 8 bases. V trimming: 5 bases; J trimming: 2 bases; junction bases outside the gene matches: 10. The CDR3 length is 16 residues.

This clone is judged medium-sized (0.01 to 0.1%). Lacking the conserved final phenylalanine or tryptophan, this CDR3 likely reflects a read error. The chain uses TRBV11-2 and TRBJ2-1; the D is unclear. Germline V CDR1 and CDR2: SGHAT, FQNNGV. Between the trimmed V and J ends, which lost 1 base and 6 bases, there was a span of 4 bases. The CDR3 length is 12 residues. Here the CDR3 reads CASSLGRNEQFV. CDR3 DNA: TGTGCCAGCAGCTTAGGTCGCAATGAGCAGTTCGTC.

This clone is medium-sized (0.01 to 0.1%) in the sample. This rearrangement joins TRBV19 to TRBJ2-7, with TRBD1 matching over 8 bases. CDR1 LNHDA and CDR2 SQIVND come from the germline V gene (reference sequence). The CDR3 spans 14 residues. V trimming: 3 bases; J trimming: 5 bases; junction bases outside the gene matches: 6. The CDR3, as DNA: TGTGCCAGTAGTATCCGACAGGGGTGGCACGAGCAGTACTTC. Amino acid sequence: CASSIRQGWHEQYF.

In this sample, this clone turned up many times. This may stem from a read error, because a much larger clone lies one nucleotide away. The V gene is TRBV24-1, the J gene TRBJ2-7; no definite D call. The germline gives CDR1 KGHDR, CDR2 SFDVKD. This CDR3 region has 13 residues. Trimming removed 1 base at V and 1 base at J, with 4 bases between. The CDR3 is CATSDLSSYEQYF. In DNA, the CDR3 is TGTGCCACCAGTGATTTATCTTCCTACGAGCAGTACTTC.

By frequency in the sample, this clone is medium-sized. The chain uses TRBV9 and TRBJ1-6, with 8 bases fitting TRBD1. Germline V CDR1 and CDR2: SGDLS, YYNGEE. Germline trimming cut 4 bases from V and 5 bases from J; bases unmatched to any gene: 8. The CDR3 sequence is 16 residues long. In DNA, the CDR3 is TGTGCCAGCAGCTCCTCCCTGGGACAGGATAATTCACCCCTCCACTTT. This encodes CASSSSLGQDNSPLHF.

This clone ranks as medium-sized (0.01 to 0.1%). The chain joins TRBV5-1 to TRBJ1-1; D is possibly TRBD1 (5 bases). With 4 bases removed from V and 4 bases from J, the gap between germline ends came to 14 bases. The germline gives CDR1 SGHRS, CDR2 YFSETQ. The CDR3 sequence is 14 residues long. The CDR3 coding sequence is TGCGCCAGCAGCCCCGGGACGGTTGTCACTGAAGCTTTCTTT. Amino acid sequence: CASSPGTVVTEAFF.

This clone appeared many times. This chain connects TRBV10-1 to TRBJ2-1; 12 bases map to TRBD1. CDR1 WNHNN and CDR2 SYGVQD come from the germline V gene (reference sequence). J gave up 6 bases and V 8 bases, and 5 bases lay outside the gene matches. The CDR3 totals 14 residues. The CDR3 DNA sequence: TGCGCCAGCTCCCGGGACAGGGGGCCCAATGAGCAGTTCTTC. It encodes CASSRDRGPNEQFF.

The chain employs TRBV20-1 and TRBJ2-1; a possible D gene is TRBD2 (6 bases). V lost 1 base and J lost 9, with 13 bases in between. The CDR3 sequence is 13 residues long. Per germline, CDR1 DFQATT and CDR2 SNEGSKA (reference sequence). CDR3 sequence: CSARAHGSSEQFF. The CDR3 DNA follows: TGCAGTGCTAGAGCCCACGGGAGTAGTGAGCAGTTCTTC.

This clone was recorded at least ten times. A much larger clone is a single base away; this may be a read error. Here the CDR3 omits its conserved ending phenylalanine or tryptophan, so a read error is the likely source. V and J are TRBV13 and TRBJ2-1; unclear D gene. There are 13 residues in the CDR3. Between the trimmed V and J ends, which lost 5 bases and 3 bases, there was a span of 8 bases. CDR1 PRHDT and CDR2 FYEKMQ come from the germline V gene (reference sequence). The CDR3 loop reads CASSEDNYNEQFV. The DNA for the CDR3 is TGTGCCAGCAGCGAAGACAACTACAATGAGCAGTTCGTC.

This clone is medium-sized by share. The chain employs TRBV11-2 and TRBJ2-7; 11 bases are a match to TRBD2. CDR3 length: 14 residues. Losses at the gene ends were 3 bases for V and 4 bases for J; bases not matched to a gene: 2. In germline, CDR1 is SGHAT, CDR2 FQNNGV. The CDR3 DNA follows: TGTGCCAGCAGCTTGGGGACTAGCGGTTACGAGCAGTACTTC. It codes for CASSLGTSGYEQYF.

This clone is medium-sized by share. The V and J genes are TRBV20-1 and TRBJ1-5; D is possibly TRBD1 (5 bases). V was shortened by 3 bases and J by 2 bases, with 14 bases between the two germline ends. The CDR3 runs 15 residues. Germline lookup yields CDR1 DFQATT and CDR2 SNEGSKA (reference sequence). CDR3: CSARPTGEGNQPQHF. CDR3 DNA: TGCAGTGCTAGGCCCACGGGGGAAGGCAATCAGCCCCAGCATTTT.

By sample fraction, this clone is medium-sized. The chain uses TRBV2 and TRBJ2-1, with a weak D call TRBD1 (5 bases). V was cut by 2 bases and J by 5 bases, with 10 bases left in between. Looked up from germline, CDR1 is SNHLY and CDR2 is FYNNEI. The CDR3 totals 14 residues. The CDR3 protein is CASSEFSDNNEQFF. The CDR3 nucleotides read TGTGCCAGCAGTGAATTCTCGGACAACAATGAGCAGTTCTTC.

This clone was recorded many times. This sequence joins TRBV7-9 and TRBJ1-4, with TRBD1 as a possible D gene (5 bases). In germline, CDR1 is SEHNR, CDR2 FQNEAQ (reference sequence). This CDR3 has 14 amino acids. V dropped 7 bases and J dropped 4 bases, with 13 bases sitting between them. The CDR3 sequence: CASTRSGVNEKLFF. CDR3 sequence (DNA): TGTGCCAGCACCCGATCGGGGGTTAATGAAAAACTGTTTTTT.

This clone was detected ten times or more. This chain connects TRBV27 to TRBJ1-2; TRBD1 matches at 9 bases. With 5 bases clipped from V and 8 bases from J, the junction kept 9 bases outside the gene matches. Germline V gives CDR1 MNHEY, CDR2 SMNVEV (reference sequence). CDR3 length: 14 amino acids. For the CDR3, the DNA is TGTGCCAGCAGTGCGGTACAGGGGGCGCGGGGCTACACCTTC. Translation gives CASSAVQGARGYTF.

In this sample, this clone turned up many times. The chain is built from TRBV6-1 and TRBJ1-1; the match to TRBD1 covers 7 bases. Trimming took 6 bases from V and 6 from J; bases not matched to a gene: 7. The CDR3 extends over 13 amino acids. Looked up from germline, CDR1 is MNHNS and CDR2 is SASEGT. CDR3 in amino acids: CASRRVQGAEAFF. CDR3 sequence (DNA): TGTGCCAGCAGGAGGGTTCAGGGGGCTGAAGCTTTCTTT.

This clone occurred many times. V usage is TRBV7-9 and J usage is TRBJ2-1; TRBD1 matches at 7 bases. The CDR3 totals 15 residues. V trimming: 1 base; J trimming: 5 bases; junction bases outside the gene matches: 5. The germline V gene has CDR1 SEHNR and CDR2 FQNEAQ (reference sequence). This CDR3 reads CASSLVQGLHNEQFF. The CDR3 nucleotides are TGTGCCAGCAGCTTAGTACAGGGGCTCCACAATGAGCAGTTCTTC.

This clone has ten or more counts. The chain combines TRBV27 with TRBJ2-7; TRBD1 aligns across 8 bases. Trimming at V came to 0 bases and at J to 2 bases, leaving 3 bases not matched to a gene. The CDR3 sequence is 15 residues long. Germline loops: CDR1 MNHEY, CDR2 SMNVEV (reference sequence). Here the CDR3 reads CASSLSRTGTYEQYF. The CDR3 DNA reads TGTGCCAGCAGTTTATCGCGGACAGGGACCTACGAGCAGTACTTC.

This clone was recorded many times. The V gene is TRBV15, the J gene TRBJ2-2, with a weak D call TRBD2 (5 bases). The CDR3 is made up of 14 amino acids. Germline CDR1 is LNHNV and CDR2 is YYDKDF (reference sequence). Trimming removed 2 bases from V and 4 bases from J, with 8 bases in between. The CDR3 DNA reads TGTGCCACCAGCAGATTCGGGATCACCGGGGAGCTGTTTTTT. Protein product: CATSRFGITGELFF.